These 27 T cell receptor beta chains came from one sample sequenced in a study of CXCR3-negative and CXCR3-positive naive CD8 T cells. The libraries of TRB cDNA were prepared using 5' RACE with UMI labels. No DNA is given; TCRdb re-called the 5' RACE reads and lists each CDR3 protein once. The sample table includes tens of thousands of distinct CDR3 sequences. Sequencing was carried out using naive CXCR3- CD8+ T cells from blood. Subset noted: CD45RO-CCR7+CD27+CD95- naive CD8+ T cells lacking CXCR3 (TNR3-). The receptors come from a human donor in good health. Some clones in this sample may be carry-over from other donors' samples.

The CDR3 sequence is CVTSDGYNEQFF. This chain joins TRBV19 and TRBJ2-1. This CDR3 has 12 amino acids. Germline values: CDR1 LNHDA, CDR2 SQIVND (reference sequence).

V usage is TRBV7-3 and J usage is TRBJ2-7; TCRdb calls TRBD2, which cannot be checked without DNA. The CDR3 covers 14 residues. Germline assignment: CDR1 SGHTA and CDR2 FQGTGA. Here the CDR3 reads CASSWGDSAYEQYF.

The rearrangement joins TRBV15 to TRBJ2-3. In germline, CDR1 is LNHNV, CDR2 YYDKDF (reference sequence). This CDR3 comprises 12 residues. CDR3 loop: CATRTRADTQYF.

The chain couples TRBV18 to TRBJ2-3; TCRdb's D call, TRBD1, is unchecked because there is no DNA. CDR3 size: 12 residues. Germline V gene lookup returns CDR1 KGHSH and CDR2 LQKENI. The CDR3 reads CASSPGAQGQYF.

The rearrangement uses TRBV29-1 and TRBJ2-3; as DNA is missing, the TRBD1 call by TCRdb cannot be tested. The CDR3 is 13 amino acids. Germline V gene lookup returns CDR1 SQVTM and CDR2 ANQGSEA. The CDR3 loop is CSGKDSYTDTQYF.

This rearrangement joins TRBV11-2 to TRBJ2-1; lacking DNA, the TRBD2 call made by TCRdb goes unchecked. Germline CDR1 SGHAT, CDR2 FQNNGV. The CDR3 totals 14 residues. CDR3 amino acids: CASSQTSGANEQFF. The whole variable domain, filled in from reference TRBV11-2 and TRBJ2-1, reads EAGVAQSPRYKIIEKRQSVAFWCNPISGHATLYWYQQILGQGPKLLIQFQNNGVVDDSQLPKDRFSAERLKGVDSTLKIQPAKLEDSAVYLCASSQTSGANEQFFGPGTRLTVL.

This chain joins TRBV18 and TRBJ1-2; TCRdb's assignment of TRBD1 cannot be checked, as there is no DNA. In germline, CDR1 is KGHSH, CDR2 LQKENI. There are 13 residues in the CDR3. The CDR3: CASSEGQGFGYTF.

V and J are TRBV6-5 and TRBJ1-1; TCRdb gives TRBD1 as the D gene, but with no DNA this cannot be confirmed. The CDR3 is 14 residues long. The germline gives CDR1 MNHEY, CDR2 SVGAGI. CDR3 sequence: CASSYSPGNTEAFF.

The CDR3 is CASSLGLAGVYEQFF. The V and J genes are TRBV5-6 and TRBJ2-1; the D call of TRBD2 rests on TCRdb alone, since no DNA is present to check it. CDR1 is SGHDT, CDR2 YYEEEE, per germline. The CDR3 contains 15 residues.

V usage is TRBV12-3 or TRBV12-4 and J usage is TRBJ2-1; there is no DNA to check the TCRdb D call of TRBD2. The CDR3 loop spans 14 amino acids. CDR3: CATITSGYHNEQFF.

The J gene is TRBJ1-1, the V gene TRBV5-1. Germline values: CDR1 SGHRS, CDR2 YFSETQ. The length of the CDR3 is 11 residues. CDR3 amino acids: CASSNDGEAFF.

Here the CDR3 reads CATSDSPGDRVNEQYF. The chain links TRBV24-1 to TRBJ2-7; the TCRdb D gene call, TRBD1, has no DNA to confirm it. There are 16 residues in the CDR3. CDR1 is KGHDR, CDR2 SFDVKD, per germline.

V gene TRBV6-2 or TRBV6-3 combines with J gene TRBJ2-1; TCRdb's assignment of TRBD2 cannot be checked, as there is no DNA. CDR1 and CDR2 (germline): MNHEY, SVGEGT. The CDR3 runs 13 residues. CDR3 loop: CASSRLAGNEQFF.

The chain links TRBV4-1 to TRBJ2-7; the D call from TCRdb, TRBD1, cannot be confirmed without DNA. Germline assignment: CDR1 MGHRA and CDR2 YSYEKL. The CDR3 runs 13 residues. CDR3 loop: CASSQGGGTEQYF.

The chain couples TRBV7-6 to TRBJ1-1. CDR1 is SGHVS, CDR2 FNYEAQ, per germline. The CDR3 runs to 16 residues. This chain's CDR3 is CASSLEGAGSLGEAFF.

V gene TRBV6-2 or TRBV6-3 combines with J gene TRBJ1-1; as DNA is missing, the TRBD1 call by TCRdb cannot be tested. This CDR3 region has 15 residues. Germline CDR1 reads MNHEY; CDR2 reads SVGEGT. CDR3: CASTPPEMRGTEAFF.

CDR3 sequence: CASSYSAGGPMETQYF. V usage is TRBV6-5 and J usage is TRBJ2-5; TCRdb returns TRBD2, unconfirmable since there is no DNA. The CDR3 runs to 16 residues. From germline, CDR1 is MNHEY and CDR2 SVGAGI.

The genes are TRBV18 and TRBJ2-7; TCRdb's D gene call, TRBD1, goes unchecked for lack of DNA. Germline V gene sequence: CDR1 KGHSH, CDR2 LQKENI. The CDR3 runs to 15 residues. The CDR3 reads CASSPSSGRNYEQYF. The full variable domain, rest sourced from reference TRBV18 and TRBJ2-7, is NAGVMQNPRHLVRRRGQEARLRCSPMKGHSHVYWYRQLPEEGLKFMVYLQKENIIDESGMPKERFSAEFPKEGPSILRIQQVVRGDSAAYFCASSPSSGRNYEQYFGPGTRLTVT.

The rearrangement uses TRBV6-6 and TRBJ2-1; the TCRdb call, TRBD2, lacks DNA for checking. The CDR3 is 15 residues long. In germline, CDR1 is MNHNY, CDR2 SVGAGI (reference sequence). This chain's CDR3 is CASSPSSGGYNEQFF.

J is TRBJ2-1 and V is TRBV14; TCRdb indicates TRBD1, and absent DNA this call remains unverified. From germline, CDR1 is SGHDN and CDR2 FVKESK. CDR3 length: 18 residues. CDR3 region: CASSQEWSRGLVRNEQFF.

This CDR3 reads CASSTGTGVIHVQYF. The chain has TRBV7-9 and TRBJ2-7; TCRdb reports TRBD1, a call that lacks DNA to check it against. Per the germline V gene, CDR1 is SEHNR and CDR2 is FQNEAQ (reference sequence). The CDR3 loop spans 15 amino acids.

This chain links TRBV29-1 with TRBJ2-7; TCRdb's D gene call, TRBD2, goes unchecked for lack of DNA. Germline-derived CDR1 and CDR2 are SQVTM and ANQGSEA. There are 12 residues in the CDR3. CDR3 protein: CSAGGQPYEQYF.

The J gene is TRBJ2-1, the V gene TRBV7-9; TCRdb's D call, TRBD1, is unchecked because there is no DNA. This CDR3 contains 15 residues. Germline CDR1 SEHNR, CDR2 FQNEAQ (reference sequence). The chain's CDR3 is CASPLEGAVLGEQFF. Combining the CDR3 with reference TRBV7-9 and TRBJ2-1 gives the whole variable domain DTGVSQNPRHKITKRGQNVTFRCDPISEHNRLYWYRQTLGQGPEFLTYFQNEAQLEKSRLLSDRFSAERPKGSFSTLEIQRTEQGDSAMYLCASPLEGAVLGEQFFGPGTRLTVL.

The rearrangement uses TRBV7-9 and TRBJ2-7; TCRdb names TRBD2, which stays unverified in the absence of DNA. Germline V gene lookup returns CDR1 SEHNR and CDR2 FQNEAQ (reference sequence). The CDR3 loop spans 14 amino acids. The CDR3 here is CASSPGHSGYEQYF.

The CDR3 sequence is CSVEDGVYEQYF. This sequence joins TRBV29-1 and TRBJ2-7. The CDR3 is 12 amino acids. In germline, CDR1 is SQVTM, CDR2 ANQGSEA.

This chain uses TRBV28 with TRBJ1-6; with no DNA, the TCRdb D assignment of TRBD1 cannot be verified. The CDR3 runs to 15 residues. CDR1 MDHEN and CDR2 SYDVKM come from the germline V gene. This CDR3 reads CASSFPQGYNSPLHF. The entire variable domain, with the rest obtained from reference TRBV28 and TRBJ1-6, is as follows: DVKVTQSSRYLVKRTGEKVFLECVQDMDHENMFWYRQDPGLGLRLIYFSYDVKMKEKGDIPEGYSVSREKKERFSLILESASTNQTSMYLCASSFPQGYNSPLHFGNGTRLTVT.

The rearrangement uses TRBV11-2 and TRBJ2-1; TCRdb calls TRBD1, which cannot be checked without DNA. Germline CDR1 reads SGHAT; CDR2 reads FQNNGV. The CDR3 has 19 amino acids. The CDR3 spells CASSLDLNRGGDLYNEQFF.